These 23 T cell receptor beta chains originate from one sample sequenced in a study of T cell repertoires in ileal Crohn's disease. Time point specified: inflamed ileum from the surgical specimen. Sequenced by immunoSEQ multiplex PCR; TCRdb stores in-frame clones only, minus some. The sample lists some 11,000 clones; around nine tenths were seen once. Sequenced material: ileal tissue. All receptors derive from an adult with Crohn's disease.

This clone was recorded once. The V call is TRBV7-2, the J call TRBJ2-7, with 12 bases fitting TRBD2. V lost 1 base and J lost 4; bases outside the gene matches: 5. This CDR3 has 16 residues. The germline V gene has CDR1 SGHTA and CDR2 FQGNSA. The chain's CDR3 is CASSLGTSGIGYEQYF. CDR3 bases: TGTGCCAGCAGCTTAGGGACTAGCGGGATTGGTTACGAGCAGTACTTC.

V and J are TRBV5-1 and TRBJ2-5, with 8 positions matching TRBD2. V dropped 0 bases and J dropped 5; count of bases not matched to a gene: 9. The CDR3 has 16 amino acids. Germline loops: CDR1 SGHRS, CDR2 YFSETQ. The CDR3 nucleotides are TGCGCCAGCAGCTTGGGAACGCGGGAGGTTCTGGAGACCCAGTACTTC. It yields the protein CASSLGTREVLETQYF.

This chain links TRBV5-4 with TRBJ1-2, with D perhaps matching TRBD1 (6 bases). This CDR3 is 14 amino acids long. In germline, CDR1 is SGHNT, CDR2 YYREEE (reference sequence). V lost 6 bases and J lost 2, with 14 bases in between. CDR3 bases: TGTGCCAGCACCGGGGACACTGCAAACTATGGCTACACCTTC. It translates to CASTGDTANYGYTF.

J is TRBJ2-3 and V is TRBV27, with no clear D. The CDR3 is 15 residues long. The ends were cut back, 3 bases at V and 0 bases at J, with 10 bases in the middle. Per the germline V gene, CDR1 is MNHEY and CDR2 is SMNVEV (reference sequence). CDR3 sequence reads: CASSLSALSTDTQYF. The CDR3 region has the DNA TGTGCCAGCAGTTTGTCAGCGTTGAGCACAGATACGCAGTATTTT.

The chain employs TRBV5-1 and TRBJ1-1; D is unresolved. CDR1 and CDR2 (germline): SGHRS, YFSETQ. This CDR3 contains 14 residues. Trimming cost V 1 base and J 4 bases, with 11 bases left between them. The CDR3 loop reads CASSLSLAGTEAFF. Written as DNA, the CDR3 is TGCGCCAGCAGCTTGTCGTTGGCGGGCACTGAAGCTTTCTTT.

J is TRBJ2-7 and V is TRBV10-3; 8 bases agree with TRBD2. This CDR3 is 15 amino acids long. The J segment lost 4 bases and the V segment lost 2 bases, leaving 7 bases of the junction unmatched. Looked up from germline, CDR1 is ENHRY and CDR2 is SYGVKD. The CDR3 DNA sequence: TGTGCCATCAGTGAGGAAGGACTAGCTTCATACGAGCAGTACTTC. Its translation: CAISEEGLASYEQYF.

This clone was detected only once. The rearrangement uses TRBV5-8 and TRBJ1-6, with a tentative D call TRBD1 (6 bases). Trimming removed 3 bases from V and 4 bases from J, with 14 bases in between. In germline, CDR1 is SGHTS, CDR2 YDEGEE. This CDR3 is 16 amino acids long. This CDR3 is CASSSPYTGYNSPLHF. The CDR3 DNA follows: TGTGCCAGCAGCTCTCCCTACACAGGGTATAATTCACCCCTCCACTTT.

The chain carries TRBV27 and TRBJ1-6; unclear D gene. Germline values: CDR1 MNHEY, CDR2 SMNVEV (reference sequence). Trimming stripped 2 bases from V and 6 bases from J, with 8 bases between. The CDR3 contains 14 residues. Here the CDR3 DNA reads TGTGCCAGCAGTTTAAGAACCCGTAATTCACCCCTCCACTTT. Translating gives CASSLRTRNSPLHF.

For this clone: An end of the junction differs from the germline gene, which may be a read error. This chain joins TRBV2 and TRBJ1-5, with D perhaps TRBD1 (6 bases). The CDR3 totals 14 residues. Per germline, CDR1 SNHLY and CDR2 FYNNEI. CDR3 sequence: CASSEVGGKQPQHF. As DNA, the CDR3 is TGTGCCAGCAGTGAGGTGGGGGGCAAACAGCCCCAGCATTTT.

The CDR3 DNA is TGTGCCAGCAGCCCAGGGACCACAGATACGCAGTATTTT. Its translation: CASSPGTTDTQYF. The J gene is TRBJ2-3, the V gene TRBV9; the D gene could be TRBD1 or TRBD2 (5 bases each). The CDR3 loop spans 13 amino acids. V was clipped by 4 bases and J by 2 bases, with 8 bases between them. CDR1 and CDR2 (germline): SGDLS, YYNGEE.

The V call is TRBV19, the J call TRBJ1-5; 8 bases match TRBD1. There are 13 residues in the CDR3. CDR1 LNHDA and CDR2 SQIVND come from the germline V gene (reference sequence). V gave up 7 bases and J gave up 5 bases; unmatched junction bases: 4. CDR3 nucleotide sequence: TGTGCCAGTAAGGACAGGGCGGATCAGCCCCAGCATTTT. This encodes CASKDRADQPQHF.

Written as DNA, the CDR3 is TGCGCCAGCAGCTTGGGGGACACCACAGATACGCAGTATTTT. Protein product: CASSLGDTTDTQYF. V is TRBV5-1 and J is TRBJ2-3; weak D call: TRBD1 (6 bases). CDR3 length equals 14 residues. V was cut by 0 bases and J by 2 bases, with 7 bases left in between. Germline CDR1 and CDR2: SGHRS and YFSETQ.

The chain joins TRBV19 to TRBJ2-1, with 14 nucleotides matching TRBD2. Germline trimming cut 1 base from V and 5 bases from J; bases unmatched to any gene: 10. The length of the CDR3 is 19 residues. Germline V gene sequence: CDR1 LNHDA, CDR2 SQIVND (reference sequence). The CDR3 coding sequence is TGTGCCAGTAGTATAGCCCGGGGGACTAGCGGGAGTTTCGACAATGAGCAGTTCTTC. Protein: CASSIARGTSGSFDNEQFF.

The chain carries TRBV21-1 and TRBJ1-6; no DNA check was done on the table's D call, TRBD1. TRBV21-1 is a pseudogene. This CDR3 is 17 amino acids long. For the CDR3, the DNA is TGTGCCAGCCCCGTCGGAGGGGGCTGCTCCTATAATTCACCCCTCCACTTT. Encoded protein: CASPVGGGCSYNSPLHF.

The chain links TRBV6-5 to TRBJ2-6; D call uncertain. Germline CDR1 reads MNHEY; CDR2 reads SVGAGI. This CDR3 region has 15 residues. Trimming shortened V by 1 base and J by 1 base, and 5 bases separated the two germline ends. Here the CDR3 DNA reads TGTGCCAGCAGTTACTACAAATCTGGGGCCAACGTCCTGACTTTC. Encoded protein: CASSYYKSGANVLTF.

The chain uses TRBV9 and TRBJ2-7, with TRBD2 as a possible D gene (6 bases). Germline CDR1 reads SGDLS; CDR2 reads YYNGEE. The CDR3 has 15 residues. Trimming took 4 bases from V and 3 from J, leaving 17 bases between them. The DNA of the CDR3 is TGTGCCAGCAGCTCTGGGGAGGACTCTCTCTACGAGCAGTACTTC. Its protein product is CASSSGEDSLYEQYF.

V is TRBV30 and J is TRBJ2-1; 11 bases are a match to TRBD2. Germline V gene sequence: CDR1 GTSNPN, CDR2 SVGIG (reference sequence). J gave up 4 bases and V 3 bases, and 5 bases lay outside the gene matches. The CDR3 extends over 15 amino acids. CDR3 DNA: TGTGCCTGGAGAGCACTAGCGGGGGTATACAATGAGCAGTTCTTC. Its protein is CAWRALAGVYNEQFF.

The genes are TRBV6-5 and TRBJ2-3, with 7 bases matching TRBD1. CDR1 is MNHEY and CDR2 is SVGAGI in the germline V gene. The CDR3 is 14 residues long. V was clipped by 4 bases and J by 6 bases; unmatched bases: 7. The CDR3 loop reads CASSLGQATDTQYF. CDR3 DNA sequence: TGTGCCAGCAGTTTAGGACAGGCTACGGATACGCAGTATTTT.

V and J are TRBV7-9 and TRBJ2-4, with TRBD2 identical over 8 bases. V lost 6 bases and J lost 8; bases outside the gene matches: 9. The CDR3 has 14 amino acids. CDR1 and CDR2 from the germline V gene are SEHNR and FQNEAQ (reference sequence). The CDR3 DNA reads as TGTGCCAGCAGTCGCAGCGGGAGAGGGGACATTCAGTACTTC. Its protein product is CASSRSGRGDIQYF.

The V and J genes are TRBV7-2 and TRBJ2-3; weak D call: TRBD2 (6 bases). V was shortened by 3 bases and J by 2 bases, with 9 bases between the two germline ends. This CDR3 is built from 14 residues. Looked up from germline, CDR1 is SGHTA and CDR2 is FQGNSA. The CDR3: CASSFWGDTDTQYF. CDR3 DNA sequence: TGTGCCAGCAGCTTCTGGGGGGACACAGATACGCAGTATTTT.

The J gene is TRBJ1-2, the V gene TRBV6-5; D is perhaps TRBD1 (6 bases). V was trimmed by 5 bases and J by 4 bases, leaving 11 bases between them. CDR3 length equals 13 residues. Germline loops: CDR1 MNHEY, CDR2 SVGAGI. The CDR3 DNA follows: TGTGCCAGCAGTGGGACAAGGGGCTATGGCTACACCTTC. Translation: CASSGTRGYGYTF.

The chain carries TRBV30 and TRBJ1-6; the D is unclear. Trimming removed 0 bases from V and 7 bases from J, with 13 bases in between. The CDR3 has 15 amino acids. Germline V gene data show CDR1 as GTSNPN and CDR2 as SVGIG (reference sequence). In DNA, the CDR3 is TGTGCCTGGAGTGTCGGGCAGGTCGGCAATTCACCCCTCCACTTT. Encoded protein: CAWSVGQVGNSPLHF. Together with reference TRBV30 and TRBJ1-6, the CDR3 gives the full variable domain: SQTIHQWPATLVQPVGSPLSLECTVEGTSNPNLYWYRQAAGRGLQLLFYSVGIGQISSEVPQNLSASRPQDRQFILSSKKLLLSDSGFYLCAWSVGQVGNSPLHFGNGTRLTVT.

CDR3 region: CASDARGDSNQPQHF. CDR3 nucleotides: TGTGCCAGCGACGCCAGGGGGGATAGCAATCAGCCCCAGCATTTT. The V gene is TRBV6-1, the J gene TRBJ1-5; 7 positions agree with TRBD1. CDR1 and CDR2 (germline): MNHNS, SASEGT. Trimming at V came to 8 bases and at J to 0 bases, leaving 7 bases not matched to a gene. The CDR3 has 15 residues.